The clone carrying this T cell receptor (beta chain) has just one count. TCRdb reprocessed the 5' RACE reads with MiXCR, giving one entry per CDR3 protein. The profile shows a few hundred thousand distinct CDR3 sequences, about 13% of them singletons. This specimen belongs to a study of T-cell memory formation after mild COVID-19. The CDR3 is 8 residues long. The V gene's germline CDR1 is MNHEY and CDR2 SVGAGI. Between the trimmed V and J ends, which lost 11 bases and 14 bases, there was a span of 12 bases. V gene TRBV6-5 combines with J gene TRBJ1-2; D ambiguous. The clonotype was recovered from a man between 18 and 35 years old who had mild COVID-19 (a few samples of this study predate the infection). Cell type and time point are not known. Material for sequencing was PBMCs or a T cell subset sorted from them (not recorded which). CDR3 bases: TGTGCCCGCCTTTCTCGGACCTTC. This encodes CARLSRTF.